One and the same sample provided the 20 T cell receptor beta chains below, sequenced in a study of vaccination and CD4 T cells after COVID-19 (dated by TCRdb to between 2021 and 2024). Receptor libraries were prepared by PCR. TCRdb records Illumina iSeq 100 as the sequencer. TCR sequencing of DNA from cultured CD4+ T cells used the Oncomine TCR Beta short-read assay at the Johns Hopkins FTIC core. The public sequencing data were trimmed at Q25 with fastp and processed into clonotypes with MiXCR by TCRdb, which kept only in-frame beta chains. Identical CDR3 proteins give one entry, which carries the most common genes and DNA. The sample table lists 4,600 or so distinct CDR3 sequences, nearly 60% of them with a count of one. Roughly 40% of the sample is held by the ten biggest clonotypes. These receptors' targets are unknown. The sample's treatment or condition label is to be understood as: approximately 9-day PBMC culture with coronavirus spike peptide pools or control peptides (ViraFEST assay). CD4+ T cells from unexposed donors were collected before the COVID-19 pandemic (2011-2018).

Sequencing used CD4+ T cells from blood, cultured in vitro. The origin of the receptors is a human donor in good health.

This clonotype is classed as hyperexpanded. The genes are TRBV7-2 and TRBJ2-3; D is possibly TRBD2 (6 bases). Per germline, CDR1 SGHTA and CDR2 FQGNSA. Trimming cost V 5 bases and J 6 bases, with 24 bases left between them. The CDR3 is 17 residues long. This CDR3 reads CASSPLTFGSPADTQYF. CDR3 bases: TGTGCCAGCAGCCCACTGACCTTCGGGAGCCCAGCGGATACGCAGTATTTT.

The chain combines TRBV10-2 with TRBJ2-5, with D perhaps matching TRBD1 (5 bases). V lost 4 bases and J 10 bases, leaving 16 bases between the germline ends. Germline CDR1 is WSHSY and CDR2 is SAAADI. This CDR3 contains 13 residues. CDR3 nucleotide sequence: TGCGCCAGCAGTGCGTCGACAGTCTTGGGCCAGTACTTC. Translation gives CASSASTVLGQYF.

The CDR3 DNA reads TGTGCCAGCAGTTCTACGGAGAACACTGAAGCTTTCTTT. Amino acid sequence: CASSSTENTEAFF. The rearrangement joins TRBV27 to TRBJ1-1; D is ambiguous. Trimming removed 4 bases from V and 1 base from J, with 7 bases in between. Germline lookup yields CDR1 MNHEY and CDR2 SMNVEV (reference sequence). This CDR3 has 13 residues.

The chain recombines TRBV19 with TRBJ2-5; TRBD1 matches 10 bases. Germline V gene sequence: CDR1 LNHDA, CDR2 SQIVND (reference sequence). Germline trimming cut 4 bases from V and 2 bases from J; bases unmatched to any gene: 10. The CDR3 spans 17 residues. CDR3 nucleotides: TGTGCCAGTAGTAGGGGGACAGGGGTAATGGATCAAGAGACCCAGTACTTC. Protein product: CASSRGTGVMDQETQYF.

V gene TRBV7-2 combines with J gene TRBJ2-1, with 7 bases matching TRBD2. V shed 5 bases, J shed 4 bases, and the junction held 5 bases outside the gene matches. This CDR3 has 14 amino acids. The germline gives CDR1 SGHTA, CDR2 FQGNSA. The CDR3 loop reads CASSLPGGYNEQFF. As DNA, the CDR3 is TGTGCCAGCAGCCTACCGGGGGGTTACAATGAGCAGTTCTTC.

This chain links TRBV2 with TRBJ2-3; 9 nucleotides agree with TRBD2. Looked up from germline, CDR1 is SNHLY and CDR2 is FYNNEI. V dropped 4 bases and J dropped 1; count of bases not matched to a gene: 3. This CDR3 spans 15 amino acids. DNA for the CDR3: TGTGCCAGCAGTGTGGCGGGAGGGCGCACAGATACGCAGTATTTT. It is translated as CASSVAGGRTDTQYF.

The rearrangement joins TRBV5-4 to TRBJ1-5, with TRBD1 as a possible D gene (6 bases). CDR1 is SGHNT and CDR2 is YYREEE in the germline V gene (reference sequence). The CDR3 contains 15 residues. V was shortened by 8 bases and J by 6 bases, with 21 bases between the two germline ends. CDR3 protein: CAREGNREGCQPQHF. The CDR3 nucleotides read TGTGCCAGGGAGGGTAACAGGGAAGGGTGTCAGCCCCAGCATTTT. Full variable domain (outside the CDR3, taken from reference TRBV5-4 and TRBJ1-5): ETGVTQSPTHLIKTRGQQVTLRCSSQSGHNTVSWYQQALGQGPQFIFQYYREEENGRGNFPPRFSGLQFPNYSSELNVNALELDDSALYLCAREGNREGCQPQHFGDGTRLSIL.

The chain is built from TRBV7-9 and TRBJ1-1; tentative D call: TRBD1 (6 bases). The CDR3 loop spans 13 amino acids. Germline assignment: CDR1 SEHNR and CDR2 FQNEAQ (reference sequence). Trimming cost V 1 base and J 11 bases, with 14 bases left between them. The CDR3: CASSLGSTGLAFF. CDR3 nucleotide sequence: TGTGCCAGCAGCTTAGGATCGACAGGACTGGCTTTCTTT.

V usage is TRBV4-3 and J usage is TRBJ2-3, with 7 bases fitting TRBD1. V lost 3 bases and J lost 2; bases outside the gene matches: 5. Germline assignment: CDR1 LGHNA and CDR2 YSLEER. The CDR3 has 15 amino acids. CDR3 sequence reads: CASSQRDSYTDTQYF. CDR3 DNA sequence: TGCGCCAGCAGCCAGAGGGACAGTTACACAGATACGCAGTATTTT.

This clonotype was counted a few times. This rearrangement joins TRBV27 to TRBJ1-6; possibly TRBD1 for D (6 bases). Germline V CDR1 and CDR2: MNHEY, SMNVEV (reference sequence). This CDR3 spans 17 amino acids. Trimming left V 7 bases short and J 0 bases short, with 16 bases between. The CDR3 sequence: CASTTLRGGSYNSPLHF. The CDR3 nucleotides read TGTGCCAGCACCACGCTCAGAGGGGGCTCCTATAATTCACCCCTCCACTTT.

The chain links TRBV25-1 to TRBJ1-1; D remains unclear. V shed 8 bases and J shed 5 bases, with 18 bases lying between them. In germline, CDR1 is MGHDK, CDR2 SYGVNS. This CDR3 is 14 amino acids long. The CDR3 DNA follows: TGTGCCAGCGGCCCTCGGTTGGGCCGTACTGAAGCTTTCTTT. Protein sequence: CASGPRLGRTEAFF.

The chain links TRBV21-1 to TRBJ2-5; the D call in the table, TRBD2, was not verified against the DNA. TRBV21-1 is noted as a pseudogene. This CDR3 contains 15 residues. The CDR3 coding sequence is TGTGCCAGCAGCAATGAGCGGGGAAAACAAGAGACCCAGTACTTC. Amino acids: CASSNERGKQETQYF.

This clonotype was seen a handful of times. The chain uses TRBV20-1 and TRBJ1-5; D is unresolved. CDR1 is DFQATT, CDR2 SNEGSKA, per germline (reference sequence). The germline V and J ends were trimmed by 3 bases and 7 bases, with 10 bases remaining between them. This CDR3 has 12 amino acids. Here the CDR3 reads CSASRVVQPQHF. CDR3 bases: TGCAGTGCTAGTAGAGTCGTGCAGCCCCAGCATTTT.

The chain recombines TRBV7-2 with TRBJ1-1; D unclear. Germline values: CDR1 SGHTA, CDR2 FQGNSA. Trimming pared 1 base from V and 1 base from J, leaving 7 bases between. The CDR3 extends over 14 amino acids. This chain's CDR3 is CASSLGRENTEAFF. For the CDR3, the DNA is TGTGCCAGCAGCTTAGGCCGGGAGAACACTGAAGCTTTCTTT.

The rearrangement uses TRBV14 and TRBJ1-2; TRBD1 might be the D (6 bases). The germline V and J ends were trimmed by 2 bases and 8 bases, with 12 bases remaining between them. The CDR3 contains 13 residues. Germline V CDR1 and CDR2: SGHDN, FVKESK. CDR3 loop: CASSQWTEGGYTF. CDR3 bases: TGTGCCAGCAGCCAATGGACAGAGGGCGGCTACACCTTC.

The chain recombines TRBV15 with TRBJ1-1; D gene uncertain. The ends were cut back, 1 base at V and 1 base at J, with 7 bases in the middle. Germline lookup yields CDR1 LNHNV and CDR2 YYDKDF (reference sequence). The CDR3 length is 14 residues. Written as DNA, the CDR3 is TGTGCCACCAGCAGAGTCCCCCAGAACACTGAAGCTTTCTTT. It translates to CATSRVPQNTEAFF.

The table lists this clonotype with a few counts. The chain employs TRBV7-2 and TRBJ1-2, with D perhaps TRBD1 (6 bases). Germline V gives CDR1 SGHTA, CDR2 FQGNSA. Trimming took off 5 bases at V and 8 bases at J, with 12 bases between the two ends. CDR3 size: 12 residues. The CDR3, as DNA: TGTGCCAGCAGCCCGACAGGAGGCGGCTACACCTTC. It translates to CASSPTGGGYTF.

This clonotype was seen a few times. The V call is TRBV2, the J call TRBJ1-2; weak D call: TRBD1 (5 bases). Looked up from germline, CDR1 is SNHLY and CDR2 is FYNNEI. This CDR3 has 15 residues. V was shortened by 3 bases and J by 4 bases, with 15 bases between the two germline ends. DNA of the CDR3: TGTGCCAGCAGTGACCGGGGGGAGGGAGGCTATGGCTACACCTTC. It specifies CASSDRGEGGYGYTF.

The rearrangement links TRBV7-8 to TRBJ2-7; a possible D gene is TRBD2 (7 bases). Germline V lookup: CDR1 SGHVS, CDR2 FQNEAQ. There are 17 residues in the CDR3. Trimming left V 5 bases short and J 6 bases short, with 26 bases between. CDR3: CASSPPLRENPRGEQYF. CDR3 DNA: TGTGCCAGCAGCCCCCCCTTGCGGGAGAATCCCAGGGGCGAGCAGTACTTC.

The rearrangement uses TRBV10-3 and TRBJ1-1; D unresolved. The CDR3 loop spans 14 amino acids. Germline CDR1 ENHRY, CDR2 SYGVKD. V lost 4 bases and J lost 7, with 16 bases in between. Here the CDR3 DNA reads TGTGCCATCAGTGCAGGAGCCCAACATGGTGAAGCTTTCTTT. Residues: CAISAGAQHGEAFF.